The 32 T cell receptor beta chains listed next were all sequenced from one sample in a study of T-cell reconstitution after alpha-beta-depleted transplantation in children. This sample's TCRbeta library carried unique molecular identifier barcodes. TCRdb recomputed calls from the PCR reads with MiXCR, one row per CDR3 protein. The profile shows about 900,000 distinct CDR3 sequences, under 30% of them singletons. Source: PBMCs, mostly from graft donor cells, taken 360 days after TCRalphabeta/CD19-depleted stem cell transplant. The receptor source for this set is a boy under two years old who had a stem cell transplant for SCID, so the T cells may come from the graft donor.

V gene TRBV20-1 combines with J gene TRBJ2-4, with D perhaps matching TRBD1 (7 bases). From germline, CDR1 is DFQATT and CDR2 SNEGSKA (reference sequence). V lost 2 bases and J lost 0, with 23 bases in between. The CDR3 is made up of 19 amino acids. This chain's CDR3 is CSARPTLDREVGAKNIQYF. CDR3 sequence (DNA): TGCAGTGCTAGACCGACCCTCGACAGGGAGGTGGGAGCCAAAAACATTCAGTACTTC.

In nucleotides, the CDR3 is TGTGCCAGCTCACCAGGGTTTAACTATGGCTACACCTTC. Amino acid sequence: CASSPGFNYGYTF. This chain connects TRBV18 to TRBJ1-2; no reliable D call. Trimming pared 2 bases from V and 1 base from J, leaving 5 bases between. The CDR3 runs to 13 residues. Germline V gene data show CDR1 as KGHSH and CDR2 as LQKENI.

This clonotype was observed a few times. V usage is TRBV6-5 and J usage is TRBJ2-7, with 7 positions matching TRBD1. CDR1 MNHEY and CDR2 SVGAGI come from the germline V gene. Trimming at V came to 3 bases and at J to 2 bases, leaving 7 bases not matched to a gene. The length of the CDR3 is 15 residues. Written as DNA, the CDR3 is TGTGCCAGCAGTTATCTTGGACAGGCTACCTACGAGCAGTACTTC. Translating gives CASSYLGQATYEQYF.

The V call is TRBV5-6, the J call TRBJ2-5, with D possibly being TRBD2 (6 bases). This CDR3 has 15 amino acids. Trimming removed 3 bases from V and 3 bases from J, with 15 bases in between. Germline values: CDR1 SGHDT, CDR2 YYEEEE. In nucleotides, the CDR3 is TGTGCCAGCAGCTCCGGGTGGCTAGCGAAAGAGACCCAGTACTTC. This gives the protein CASSSGWLAKETQYF.

This chain joins TRBV12-3 or TRBV12-4 and TRBJ1-1; D uncertain. The CDR3 runs to 11 residues. Trimming cost V 7 bases and J 4 bases, with 7 bases left between them. The CDR3 DNA reads as TGTGCCAGCACCCAGAGCACTGAAGCTTTCTTT. Its translation: CASTQSTEAFF.

V is TRBV5-4 and J is TRBJ2-4; D gene ambiguous. Germline assignment: CDR1 SGHNT and CDR2 YYREEE (reference sequence). The CDR3 is made up of 15 amino acids. With 4 bases removed from V and 1 base from J, the gap between germline ends came to 12 bases. CDR3 amino acids: CASSLQNRAKNIQYF. DNA of the CDR3: TGTGCCAGCAGCCTTCAAAACCGGGCCAAAAACATTCAGTACTTC.

This chain connects TRBV20-1 to TRBJ2-1; 9 positions match TRBD2. The V segment lost 6 bases and the J segment 6 bases; nucleotides outside the gene matches: 6. This CDR3 region has 13 residues. CDR1 is DFQATT and CDR2 is SNEGSKA in the germline V gene (reference sequence). Here the CDR3 DNA reads TGCAGTGCCTTAGCGGGAGTAGCCAATGAGCAGTTCTTC. Its translation: CSALAGVANEQFF.

This chain joins TRBV25-1 and TRBJ2-1; perhaps TRBD2 as D (6 bases). The CDR3 runs 13 residues. Germline CDR1 reads MGHDK; CDR2 reads SYGVNS. V shed 3 bases and J shed 7 bases, with 10 bases lying between them. In DNA form, the CDR3 reads TGTGCCAGCAGTGAGGGGGGTAGAAATGAGCAGTTCTTC. Translating gives CASSEGGRNEQFF.

The chain is built from TRBV12-3 or TRBV12-4 and TRBJ2-3, with 12 bases lining up with TRBD1. Trimming removed 5 bases from V and 5 bases from J; junction bases left unmatched: 11. This CDR3 has 17 residues. CDR3 DNA: TGTGCCAGCAGTGCGATACCGGGACAGGGGGCGCAAGATACGCAGTATTTT. This gives the protein CASSAIPGQGAQDTQYF.

This sequence joins TRBV27 and TRBJ1-1, with TRBD1 identical over 8 bases. This CDR3 has 14 residues. The V segment lost 7 bases and the J segment 1 base; nucleotides outside the gene matches: 5. From germline, CDR1 is MNHEY and CDR2 SMNVEV (reference sequence). The CDR3 is CASMDRDGNTEAFF. CDR3 sequence (DNA): TGTGCCAGCATGGACAGGGATGGGAACACTGAAGCTTTCTTT.

The genes are TRBV5-1 and TRBJ2-1; the match to TRBD1 covers 8 bases. V lost 4 bases and J lost 0; bases outside the gene matches: 15. This CDR3 region has 19 residues. Germline lookup yields CDR1 SGHRS and CDR2 YFSETQ. CDR3 DNA: TGCGCCAGCAGCCAAGTTCCGGGACAGGTTACAAGCTCCTACAATGAGCAGTTCTTC. It is translated as CASSQVPGQVTSSYNEQFF.

This chain joins TRBV16 and TRBJ2-7; D not certain. This CDR3 contains 14 residues. With 0 bases removed from V and 2 bases from J, the gap between germline ends came to 8 bases. Per the germline V gene, CDR1 is KGHSY and CDR2 is FQNENV. The CDR3 here is CASSQSMATYEQYF. DNA for the CDR3: TGTGCCAGCAGCCAATCGATGGCCACCTACGAGCAGTACTTC.

DNA of the CDR3: TGTGCCAGCAGCCTCGGGGCTAGCGGGGGGGATTACAATGAGCAGTTCTTC. Its translation is CASSLGASGGDYNEQFF. The genes are TRBV4-2 and TRBJ2-1; 12 bases fit TRBD2. The CDR3 runs 17 residues. Trimming at V came to 4 bases and at J to 4 bases, leaving 8 bases not matched to a gene. Germline V gives CDR1 LGHNA, CDR2 YNFKEQ.

This clonotype appeared a single time. The chain combines TRBV4-1 with TRBJ2-7; 8 bases agree with TRBD1. Germline CDR1 reads MGHRA; CDR2 reads YSYEKL. The length of the CDR3 is 15 residues. The V gene end was trimmed by 0 bases and the J gene end by 5 bases; junction bases not matched to a gene: 6. CDR3 residues: CASSQERTGWDEQYF. The CDR3, as DNA: TGCGCCAGCAGCCAAGAAAGGACAGGGTGGGACGAGCAGTACTTC.

This clonotype was seen more than once but under ten times. This chain joins TRBV20-1 and TRBJ2-5; a possible D gene is TRBD1 (5 bases). The CDR3 spans 14 residues. Trimming cost V 5 bases and J 1 base, with 14 bases left between them. Germline CDR1 and CDR2: DFQATT and SNEGSKA (reference sequence). CDR3 bases: TGCAGTGCTCAACCTCGACAGCTCCAAGAGACCCAGTACTTC. It specifies CSAQPRQLQETQYF.

This clonotype came up a few times. The chain couples TRBV15 to TRBJ2-3, with D perhaps matching TRBD2 (6 bases). CDR3 length equals 17 residues. V gave up 3 bases and J gave up 3 bases, with 19 bases separating them. Germline V gene sequence: CDR1 LNHNV, CDR2 YYDKDF (reference sequence). CDR3 coding DNA: TGTGCCACCAGCAGGGACTACTTTCTGGGGGGAACAGATACGCAGTATTTT. Protein sequence: CATSRDYFLGGTDTQYF.

This clonotype was seen just once. The chain links TRBV20-1 to TRBJ1-5, with no clear D. Germline V gene sequence: CDR1 DFQATT, CDR2 SNEGSKA (reference sequence). V lost 3 bases and J lost 1, with 10 bases in between. The CDR3 sequence is 14 residues long. CDR3 in DNA: TGCAGTGCTAGTTCTCACACCAGCAATCAGCCCCAGCATTTT. Translated: CSASSHTSNQPQHF.

Only a few counts were recorded for this clonotype. CDR3 DNA sequence: TGTGCCAGCAGTTTATCCACAGGATCAGAGGGAGAGACCCAGTACTTC. It encodes CASSLSTGSEGETQYF. The chain links TRBV12-3 or TRBV12-4 to TRBJ2-5; D possibly uses TRBD1 or TRBD2 (5 bases each). V was pared by 2 bases and J by 4 bases, with 17 bases between. The CDR3 covers 16 residues.

The V call is TRBV12-3 or TRBV12-4, the J call TRBJ1-5; D uncertain. The CDR3 length is 17 residues. The V end lost 4 bases, the J end lost 1 base, and 17 bases lay between the germline ends. CDR3 nucleotide sequence: TGTGCCAGCAGTTCCCTGAGGGTAGGGATGAGCAATCAGCCCCAGCATTTT. It specifies CASSSLRVGMSNQPQHF.

The chain joins TRBV20-1 to TRBJ2-3; D may match TRBD1 or TRBD2 (5 bases each). The CDR3 extends over 12 amino acids. Germline V gene data show CDR1 as DFQATT and CDR2 as SNEGSKA (reference sequence). Trimming cost V 7 bases and J 0 bases, with 8 bases left between them. The CDR3 DNA follows: TGCAGTGGTGGGGGTAGCACAGATACGCAGTATTTT. This codes for CSGGGSTDTQYF.

Only one count was recorded for this clonotype. The chain combines TRBV7-9 with TRBJ2-5; possibly TRBD1 for D (6 bases). The CDR3 covers 17 residues. The germline V and J ends were trimmed by 5 bases and 1 base, with 20 bases remaining between them. Germline V gene data show CDR1 as SEHNR and CDR2 as FQNEAQ (reference sequence). CDR3 sequence: CASSDTPGHSFQETQYF. CDR3 bases: TGTGCCAGCAGCGATACCCCGGGACATTCCTTCCAAGAGACCCAGTACTTC.

The chain couples TRBV7-6 to TRBJ2-5; D is uncertain. CDR3 length equals 14 residues. Trimming cost V 8 bases and J 1 base, with 14 bases left between them. The V gene's germline CDR1 is SGHVS and CDR2 FNYEAQ. The CDR3 nucleotides are TGTGCCAGCTCTATCTCTGGGCGCCAAGAGACCCAGTACTTC. This sequence encodes CASSISGRQETQYF.

This clonotype has only a few counts. The J gene is TRBJ1-2, the V gene TRBV12-3 or TRBV12-4; 8 bases match TRBD1. This CDR3 region has 17 residues. Unmatched junction bases numbered 14, after V lost 6 bases and J lost 2 bases. CDR3: CASSAHLRAGGNYGYTF. In nucleotides, the CDR3 is TGTGCCAGCAGCGCTCATCTCCGGGCAGGGGGCAACTATGGCTACACCTTC.

This clonotype has a handful of counts. The rearrangement joins TRBV7-8 to TRBJ2-7; either TRBD1 or TRBD2 may fit D (5 bases each). The CDR3 has 14 amino acids. Germline-derived CDR1 and CDR2 are SGHVS and FQNEAQ. Trimming removed 2 bases from V and 5 bases from J, with 13 bases in between. CDR3: CASSLFPRDHEQYF. For the CDR3, the DNA is TGTGCCAGCAGCTTATTCCCCAGGGACCACGAGCAGTACTTC.

This clonotype has more than one count but fewer than ten. The chain carries TRBV5-1 and TRBJ1-1, with a tentative D call TRBD1 (6 bases). The CDR3 runs 17 residues. Trimming took 1 base from V and 3 from J, leaving 19 bases between them. Germline V CDR1 and CDR2: SGHRS, YFSETQ. As DNA, the CDR3 is TGCGCCAGCAGCTTGAGTAAAACAGGGCGATTCCACACTGAAGCTTTCTTT. Residues: CASSLSKTGRFHTEAFF.

V and J are TRBV5-1 and TRBJ2-4; D remains ambiguous. The germline V gene has CDR1 SGHRS and CDR2 YFSETQ. V was clipped by 1 base and J by 1 base, with 3 bases between them. The CDR3 spans 13 residues. CDR3 loop: CASSLNAKNIQYF. Written as DNA, the CDR3 is TGCGCCAGCAGCTTGAACGCCAAAAACATTCAGTACTTC.

This clonotype was seen a handful of times. The chain employs TRBV10-2 and TRBJ2-5; TRBD2 aligns across 10 bases. J gave up 1 base and V 8 bases, and 10 bases lay outside the gene matches. CDR1 and CDR2 (germline): WSHSY, SAAADI. The CDR3 extends over 16 amino acids. In nucleotides, the CDR3 is TGCGCCAGCCTTGGGCTAGCGGGGGCTCCCCAAGAGACCCAGTACTTC. Translation gives CASLGLAGAPQETQYF.

There are a few counts of this clonotype. This chain connects TRBV4-3 to TRBJ2-1; D perhaps matches TRBD1 (5 bases). Deletions cut 6 bases from V and 3 bases from J, with 18 bases between. CDR3 length equals 16 residues. The germline CDR1 and CDR2 sequences are LGHNA and YSLEER. The CDR3 loop is CASSLSTGGSYNEQFF. CDR3 nucleotides: TGCGCCAGCAGTCTCAGCACAGGTGGCAGCTACAATGAGCAGTTCTTC.

The chain uses TRBV6-2 or TRBV6-3 and TRBJ2-6; the match to TRBD1 covers 8 bases. The CDR3 has 17 amino acids. CDR1 is MNHEY and CDR2 is SVGEGT in the germline V gene. The V gene end was trimmed by 6 bases and the J gene end by 0 bases; junction bases not matched to a gene: 7. DNA for the CDR3: TGTGCCAGCAGATGGGGGACAGGCTACTCTGGGGCCAACGTCCTGACTTTC. This codes for CASRWGTGYSGANVLTF.

This clonotype was seen more than once but under ten times. V is TRBV12-3 or TRBV12-4 and J is TRBJ1-1; no clear D gene. The CDR3 has 14 residues. V dropped 3 bases and J dropped 1 base, with 9 bases sitting between them. The CDR3 DNA sequence: TGTGCCAGCAGTTTTCGCCCGGGGAACACTGAAGCTTTCTTT. It codes for CASSFRPGNTEAFF.

This clonotype was counted a few times. The V call is TRBV25-1, the J call TRBJ1-1, with D unclear. CDR1 is MGHDK, CDR2 SYGVNS, per germline. Trimming left V 3 bases short and J 3 bases short, with 5 bases between. The CDR3 loop spans 12 amino acids. The CDR3 reads CASSDSHTEAFF. DNA of the CDR3: TGTGCCAGCAGTGACAGCCACACTGAAGCTTTCTTT.

This clonotype was seen more than once but under ten times. The V and J genes are TRBV29-1 and TRBJ1-3, with D possibly TRBD1 on 5 matching bases. The ends were cut back, 0 bases at V and 0 bases at J, with 12 bases in the middle. The CDR3 spans 16 residues. Germline-derived CDR1 and CDR2 are SQVTM and ANQGSEA. The CDR3 spells CSVEEWAGPSGNTIYF. The DNA of the CDR3 is TGCAGCGTTGAAGAATGGGCAGGGCCCTCTGGAAACACCATATATTTT.